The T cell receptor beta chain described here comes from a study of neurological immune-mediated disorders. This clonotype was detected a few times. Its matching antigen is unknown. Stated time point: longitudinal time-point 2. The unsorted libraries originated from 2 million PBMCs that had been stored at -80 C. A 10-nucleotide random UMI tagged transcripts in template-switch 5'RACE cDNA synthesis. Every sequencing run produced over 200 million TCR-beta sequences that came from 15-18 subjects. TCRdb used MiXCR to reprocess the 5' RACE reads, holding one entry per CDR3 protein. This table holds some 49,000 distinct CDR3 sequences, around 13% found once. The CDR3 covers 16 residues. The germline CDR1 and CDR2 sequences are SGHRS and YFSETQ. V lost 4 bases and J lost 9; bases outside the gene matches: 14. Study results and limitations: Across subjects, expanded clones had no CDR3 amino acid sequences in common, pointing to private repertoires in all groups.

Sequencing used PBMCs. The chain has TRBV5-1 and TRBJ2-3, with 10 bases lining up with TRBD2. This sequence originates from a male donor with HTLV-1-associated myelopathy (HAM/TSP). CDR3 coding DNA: TGCGCCAGCAGCCCACCAGCGGGGGGGCCCTTGGCGACGCAGTATTTT. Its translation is CASSPPAGGPLATQYF.